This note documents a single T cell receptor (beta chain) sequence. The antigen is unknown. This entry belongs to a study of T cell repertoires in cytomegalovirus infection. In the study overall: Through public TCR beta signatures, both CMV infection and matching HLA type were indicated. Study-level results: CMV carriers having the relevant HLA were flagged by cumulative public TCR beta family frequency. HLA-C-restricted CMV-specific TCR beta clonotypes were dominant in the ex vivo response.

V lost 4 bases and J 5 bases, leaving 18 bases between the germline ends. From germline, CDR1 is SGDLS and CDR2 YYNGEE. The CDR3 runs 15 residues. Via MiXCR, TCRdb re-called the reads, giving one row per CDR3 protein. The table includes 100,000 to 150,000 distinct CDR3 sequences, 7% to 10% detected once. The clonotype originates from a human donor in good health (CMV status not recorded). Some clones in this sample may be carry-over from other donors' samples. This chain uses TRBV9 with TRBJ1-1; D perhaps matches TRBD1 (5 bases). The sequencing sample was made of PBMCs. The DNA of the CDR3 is TGTGCCAGCAGCCCGTTCGGGGGGGTTGGGACTGAAGCTTTCTTT. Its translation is CASSPFGGVGTEAFF.